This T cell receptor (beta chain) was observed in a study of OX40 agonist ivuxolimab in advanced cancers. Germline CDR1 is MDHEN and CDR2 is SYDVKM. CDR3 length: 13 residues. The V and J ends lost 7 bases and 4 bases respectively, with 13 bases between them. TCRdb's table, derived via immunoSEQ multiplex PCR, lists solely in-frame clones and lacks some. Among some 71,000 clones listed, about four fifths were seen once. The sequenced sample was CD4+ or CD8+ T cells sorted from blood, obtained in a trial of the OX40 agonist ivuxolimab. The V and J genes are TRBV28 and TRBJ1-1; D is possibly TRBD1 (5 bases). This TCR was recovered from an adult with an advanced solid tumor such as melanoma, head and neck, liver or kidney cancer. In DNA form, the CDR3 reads TGTGCCAGCACGAGGGGAACGGGCACTGAAGCTTTCTTT. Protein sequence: CASTRGTGTEAFF. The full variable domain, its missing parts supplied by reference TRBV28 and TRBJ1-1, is DVKVTQSSRYLVKRTGEKVFLECVQDMDHENMFWYRQDPGLGLRLIYFSYDVKMKEKGDIPEGYSVSREKKERFSLILESASTNQTSMYLCASTRGTGTEAFFGQGTRLTVV.